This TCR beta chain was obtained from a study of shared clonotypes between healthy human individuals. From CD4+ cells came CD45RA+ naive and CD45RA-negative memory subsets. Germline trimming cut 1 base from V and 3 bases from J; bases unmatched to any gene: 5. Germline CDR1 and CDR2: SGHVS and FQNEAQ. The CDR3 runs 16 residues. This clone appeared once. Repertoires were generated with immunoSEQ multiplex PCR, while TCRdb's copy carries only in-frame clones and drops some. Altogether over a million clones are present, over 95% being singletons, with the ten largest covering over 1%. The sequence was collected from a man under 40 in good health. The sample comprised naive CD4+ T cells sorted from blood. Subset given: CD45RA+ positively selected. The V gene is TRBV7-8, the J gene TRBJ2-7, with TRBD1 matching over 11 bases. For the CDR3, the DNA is TGTGCCAGCAGCTTAGGGACAGGGGGCCTCCTCTACGAGCAGTACTTC. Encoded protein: CASSLGTGGLLYEQYF.